The rows below give T cell receptor beta chains drawn from one sample of a study of glioma-infiltrating T cells after dendritic cell vaccination. The repertoire was sequenced with immunoSEQ multiplex PCR; TCRdb's copy has only in-frame clones and lacks some. The sample holds fewer than 35,000 clones, 85% to 95% seen once. Sequencing was performed on blood, taken before dendritic cell vaccination. The receptors were gathered from a human donor with glioblastoma. Both conserved end residues are part of each CDR3. D genes are given only for firm matches. Clone size is not always given. Where it is, it says once, few, many or a class for expanded clones.

size: -
V: TRBV6-5
J: TRBJ2-5
D: -
CDR3: CASSYVGGQETQYF
DNA: TGTGCCAGCAGTTACGTCGGGGGACAGGAGACCCAGTACTTC

size: -
V: TRBV19
J: TRBJ1-2
D: TRBD1
CDR3: CASRPADRGSVYGYTF
DNA: TGTGCCAGTAGACCCGCGGACAGGGGGAGCGTTTATGGCTACACCTTC

size: -
V: TRBV11-2
J: TRBJ2-1
D: TRBD1
CDR3: CASSTWTGKDEQFF
DNA: TGTGCCAGCAGCACCTGGACAGGGAAGGATGAGCAGTTCTTC

size: -
V: TRBV5-1
J: TRBJ2-1
D: -
CDR3: CASSPDKAITDEQFF
DNA: TGCGCCAGCAGCCCCGACAAGGCAATAACGGATGAGCAGTTCTTC

size: -
V: TRBV5-1
J: TRBJ2-3
D: TRBD2
CDR3: CASRKTSGGPTDTQYF
DNA: TGCGCCAGCAGGAAGACTAGCGGGGGCCCGACAGATACGCAGTATTTT

size: -
V: TRBV21-1
J: TRBJ2-7
D: -
CDR3: CASSKVRAGYPSSSYEQYF
DNA: TGTGCCAGCAGCAAAGTCCGGGCAGGGTACCCCTCGAGCTCCTACGAGCAGTACTTC

size: -
V: TRBV5-1
J: TRBJ2-1
D: TRBD1
CDR3: CASSLAFTGGSYNEQFF
DNA: TGCGCCAGCAGCTTGGCCTTCACAGGGGGCAGCTACAATGAGCAGTTCTTC

size: -
V: TRBV5-5
J: TRBJ2-2
D: TRBD1
CDR3: CASSYLGTGHTGELFF
DNA: TGTGCCAGCAGCTATTTAGGGACAGGGCACACCGGGGAGCTGTTTTTT

size: -
V: TRBV6-1
J: TRBJ2-7
D: TRBD2
CDR3: CASRGLAVASYEQYF
DNA: TGTGCCAGCAGAGGTCTAGCGGTGGCTTCCTACGAGCAGTACTTC

size: -
V: TRBV7-9
J: TRBJ2-6
D: -
CDR3: CASSGWGVRAGANVLTF
DNA: TGTGCCAGCAGCGGTTGGGGGGTCCGGGCTGGGGCCAACGTCCTGACTTTC

size: -
V: TRBV29-1
J: TRBJ2-7
D: TRBD1
CDR3: CSIGTGAYEQYF
DNA: TGCAGTATCGGGACAGGGGCCTACGAGCAGTACTTC

size: -
V: TRBV5-6
J: TRBJ1-5
D: -
CDR3: CASSLGAGTKAQPQHF
DNA: TGTGCCAGCAGCTTGGGGGCCGGGACAAAGGCTCAGCCCCAGCATTTT

size: -
V: TRBV5-1
J: TRBJ2-5
D: TRBD1
CDR3: CASSRNGQGIETQYF
DNA: TGCGCCAGCAGCAGGAACGGACAGGGGATAGAGACCCAGTACTTC

size: -
V: TRBV5-1
J: TRBJ2-5
D: TRBD1
CDR3: CASSSAMTGGLETQYF
DNA: TGCGCCAGCAGCTCCGCCATGACAGGGGGCCTGGAGACCCAGTACTTC

size: -
V: TRBV5-1
J: TRBJ2-7
D: -
CDR3: CASSLGGGYDEQYF
DNA: TGCGCCAGCAGCTTGGGGGGGGGCTACGACGAGCAGTACTTC

size: -
V: TRBV6-6
J: TRBJ1-2
D: TRBD1
CDR3: CASRPGQPNYGYTF
DNA: TGTGCCAGCAGACCGGGACAGCCCAACTATGGCTACACCTTC

size: -
V: TRBV6-5
J: TRBJ2-7
D: -
CDR3: CASSPRGGRSYEQYF
DNA: TGTGCCAGCAGCCCGCGAGGGGGTAGGTCCTACGAGCAGTACTTC

size: -
V: TRBV6-1
J: TRBJ1-3
D: -
CDR3: CASSERGNTGNTIYF
DNA: TGTGCCAGCAGTGAACGGGGGAACACTGGAAACACCATATATTTT

size: -
V: TRBV5-1
J: TRBJ2-1
D: TRBD2
CDR3: CASSPGTSGDNEQFF
DNA: TGCGCCAGCAGCCCGGGGACTAGCGGAGACAATGAGCAGTTCTTC

size: -
V: TRBV6-5
J: TRBJ1-5
D: TRBD1
CDR3: CASRSAGGAGQPQHF
DNA: TGTGCCAGCAGAAGCGCAGGGGGCGCGGGGCAGCCCCAGCATTTT

size: -
V: TRBV6-6
J: TRBJ2-7
D: -
CDR3: CASSSEALSSYEQYF
DNA: TGTGCCAGCAGTTCCGAGGCTCTCAGCTCCTACGAGCAGTACTTC

size: -
V: TRBV29-1
J: TRBJ1-1
D: TRBD1
CDR3: CSGDRGLTEAFF
DNA: TGCAGCGGGGACAGGGGGCTCACTGAAGCTTTCTTT

size: -
V: TRBV7-6
J: TRBJ2-3
D: TRBD2
CDR3: CASSPSGHTQYF
DNA: TGTGCCAGCAGCCCTAGCGGGCATACGCAGTATTTT

size: -
V: TRBV5-6
J: TRBJ2-1
D: -
CDR3: CASSLDFGGQQFF
DNA: TGTGCCAGCAGCTTGGATTTTGGCGGGCAGCAGTTCTTC

size: -
V: TRBV11-3
J: TRBJ2-7
D: TRBD1
CDR3: CASSPGTGVRSDEQYF
DNA: TGTGCCAGCAGCCCAGGGACAGGGGTACGGTCGGACGAGCAGTACTTC

size: -
V: TRBV9
J: TRBJ2-5
D: -
CDR3: CASSVKGGARETQYF
DNA: TGTGCCAGCAGCGTAAAAGGCGGCGCTAGGGAGACCCAGTACTTC

size: -
V: TRBV2
J: TRBJ2-7
D: TRBD2
CDR3: CASTKTSGLDEQYF
DNA: TGTGCCAGCACCAAGACTAGCGGGCTCGACGAGCAGTACTTC

size: -
V: TRBV21-1
J: TRBJ2-1
D: -
CDR3: CASSLPPLAGGKNEQFF
DNA: TGTGCCAGCAGCCTCCCCCCCCTAGCGGGGGGGAAGAATGAGCAGTTCTTC

size: once
V: TRBV6-6
J: TRBJ1-2
D: TRBD1
CDR3: CASRVATGTYGYTF
DNA: TGTGCCAGCAGGGTAGCGACAGGGACCTATGGCTACACCTTC

size: -
V: TRBV7-2
J: TRBJ1-6
D: TRBD1
CDR3: CASSLRQGKSPLHF
DNA: TGTGCCAGCAGCCTCAGACAGGGTAAATCACCCCTCCACTTT

size: -
V: TRBV4-1
J: TRBJ2-7
D: -
CDR3: CASSLRLEPYEQYF
DNA: TGCGCCAGCAGCCTTCGACTAGAGCCCTACGAGCAGTACTTC

size: -
V: TRBV12-5
J: TRBJ2-5
D: -
CDR3: CASSFGEVAQETQYF
DNA: TGTGCTAGTTCCTTTGGGGAGGTGGCCCAAGAGACCCAGTACTTC

size: -
V: TRBV15
J: TRBJ1-1
D: -
CDR3: CATSREAREAFF
DNA: TGTGCCACCAGCAGAGAGGCCAGGGAAGCTTTCTTT

size: -
V: TRBV7-9
J: TRBJ1-2
D: -
CDR3: CASSSRTAYGYTF
DNA: TGTGCCAGCAGCTCTCGGACAGCCTATGGCTACACCTTC

size: -
V: TRBV2
J: TRBJ2-5
D: TRBD2
CDR3: CASSISGGAPETQYF
DNA: TGTGCCAGCAGCATTAGCGGGGGGGCCCCAGAGACCCAGTACTTC

size: -
V: TRBV6-6
J: TRBJ2-3
D: -
CDR3: CASSEAGRSTDTQYF
DNA: TGTGCCAGCAGTGAGGCGGGACGGAGCACAGATACGCAGTATTTT

size: -
V: TRBV7-2
J: TRBJ2-7
D: TRBD2
CDR3: CASSPPSGGRYEQYF
DNA: TGTGCCAGCAGCCCCCCCAGCGGGGGTCGCTACGAGCAGTACTTC

size: -
V: TRBV18
J: TRBJ1-3
D: TRBD1
CDR3: CASSPPGQLISGNTIYF
DNA: TGTGCCAGCTCACCACCGGGACAGCTGATCTCTGGAAACACCATATATTTT

size: -
V: TRBV5-5
J: TRBJ2-5
D: TRBD2
CDR3: CASSLNSGGAETQYF
DNA: TGTGCCAGCAGCTTAAATAGCGGGGGGGCGGAGACCCAGTACTTC

size: -
V: TRBV4-1
J: TRBJ1-4
D: TRBD1
CDR3: CASSQGQGTNEKLFF
DNA: TGCGCCAGCAGCCAAGGACAGGGGACTAATGAAAAACTGTTTTTT

size: -
V: TRBV5-1
J: TRBJ2-5
D: -
CDR3: CASSLGDKLQETQYF
DNA: TGCGCCAGCAGCTTGGGCGACAAATTACAAGAGACCCAGTACTTC

size: -
V: TRBV11-2
J: TRBJ2-7
D: TRBD2
CDR3: CASRHPSGEGYEQYF
DNA: TGTGCCAGCAGGCACCCGAGCGGGGAGGGATACGAGCAGTACTTC

size: -
V: TRBV18
J: TRBJ2-1
D: -
CDR3: CASSGQGLGAEQFF
DNA: TGTGCCAGCTCAGGGCAGGGGCTCGGGGCTGAGCAGTTCTTC

size: -
V: TRBV7-6
J: TRBJ2-5
D: TRBD1
CDR3: CASSLGTGGGTQYF
DNA: TGTGCCAGCAGCTTAGGGACAGGCGGCGGGACCCAGTACTTC

size: -
V: TRBV19
J: TRBJ2-2
D: TRBD1
CDR3: CASSALSGGRTGELFF
DNA: TGTGCCAGTTCCGCGCTCTCAGGGGGTCGCACCGGGGAGCTGTTTTTT

size: -
V: TRBV2
J: TRBJ1-6
D: -
CDR3: CASSTGYSSPLHF
DNA: TGTGCCAGCAGTACAGGGTATAGTTCACCCCTCCACTTT

size: few
V: TRBV19
J: TRBJ2-7
D: TRBD1
CDR3: CASSIDSTGAYEQYF
DNA: TGTGCCAGTAGTATAGATTCGACAGGGGCCTACGAGCAGTACTTC

size: -
V: TRBV6-6
J: TRBJ2-3
D: TRBD1
CDR3: CASSLPVQGADTQYF
DNA: TGTGCCAGCAGCTTACCCGTACAGGGGGCAGATACGCAGTATTTT

size: -
V: TRBV5-1
J: TRBJ1-2
D: -
CDR3: CASSLDVYGYTF
DNA: TGCGCCAGCAGCCTAGATGTCTATGGCTACACCTTC

size: -
V: TRBV10-3
J: TRBJ2-2
D: TRBD2
CDR3: CAISAASGGPRELFF
DNA: TGTGCCATCAGTGCTGCTAGCGGGGGGCCCCGGGAGCTGTTTTTT

size: once
V: TRBV7-9
J: TRBJ2-2
D: -
CDR3: CASSYRRNTGELFF
DNA: TGTGCCAGCAGCTACAGGAGGAACACCGGGGAGCTGTTTTTT

size: -
V: TRBV5-4
J: TRBJ2-7
D: TRBD2
CDR3: CASSRPGGGGSYEQYF
DNA: TGTGCCAGCAGCCGTCCAGGTGGCGGGGGTTCCTACGAGCAGTACTTC

size: once
V: TRBV25-1
J: TRBJ1-2
D: -
CDR3: CASSEWLGGGGYTF
DNA: TGTGCCAGCAGTGAATGGTTGGGGGGAGGTGGCTACACCTTC

size: -
V: TRBV4-2
J: TRBJ2-2
D: TRBD2
CDR3: CASSQDAGGTGELFF
DNA: TGTGCCAGCAGCCAAGATGCGGGGGGAACCGGGGAGCTGTTTTTT

size: -
V: TRBV27
J: TRBJ2-3
D: -
CDR3: CASSLGHSTDTQYF
DNA: TGTGCCAGCAGTTTGGGACACAGCACAGATACGCAGTATTTT

size: -
V: TRBV19
J: TRBJ1-3
D: -
CDR3: CASRSEGNTIYF
DNA: TGTGCCAGTAGATCGGAGGGAAACACCATATATTTT